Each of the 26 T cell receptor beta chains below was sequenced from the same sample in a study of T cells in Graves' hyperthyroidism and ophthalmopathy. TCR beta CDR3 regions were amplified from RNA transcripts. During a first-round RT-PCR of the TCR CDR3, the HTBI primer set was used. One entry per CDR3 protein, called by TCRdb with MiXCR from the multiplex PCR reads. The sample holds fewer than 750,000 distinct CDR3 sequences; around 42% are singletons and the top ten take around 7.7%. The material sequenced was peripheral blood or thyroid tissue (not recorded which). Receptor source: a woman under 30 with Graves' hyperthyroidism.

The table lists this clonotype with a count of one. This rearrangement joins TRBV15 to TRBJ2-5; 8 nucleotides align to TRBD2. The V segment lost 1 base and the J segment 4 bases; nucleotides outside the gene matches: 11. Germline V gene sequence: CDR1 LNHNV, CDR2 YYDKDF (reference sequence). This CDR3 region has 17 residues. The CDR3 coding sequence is TGTGCCACCAGCAGAGTGGGCGACGGGAGGGTAGGAGAGACCCAGTACTTC. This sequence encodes CATSRVGDGRVGETQYF.

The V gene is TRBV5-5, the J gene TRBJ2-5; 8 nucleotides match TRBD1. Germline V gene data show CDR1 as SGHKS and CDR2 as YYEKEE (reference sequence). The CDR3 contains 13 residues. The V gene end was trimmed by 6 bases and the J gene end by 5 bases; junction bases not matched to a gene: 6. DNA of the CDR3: TGTGCCAGCACGCCGTGGGACAGGGAGACCCAGTACTTC. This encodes CASTPWDRETQYF. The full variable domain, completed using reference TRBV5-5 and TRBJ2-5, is DAGVTQSPTHLIKTRGQQVTLRCSPISGHKSVSWYQQVLGQGPQFIFQYYEKEERGRGNFPDRFSARQFPNYSSELNVNALLLGDSALYLCASTPWDRETQYFGPGTRLLVL.

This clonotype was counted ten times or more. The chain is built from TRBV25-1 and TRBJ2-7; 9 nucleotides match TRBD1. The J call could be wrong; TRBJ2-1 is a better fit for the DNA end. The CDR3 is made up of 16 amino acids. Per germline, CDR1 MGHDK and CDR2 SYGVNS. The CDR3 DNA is TGTGCCAGCAGTGCCCCGGGACAGGGTGTTCCCGACGAGCAGTTCTTC. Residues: CASSAPGQGVPDEQFF.

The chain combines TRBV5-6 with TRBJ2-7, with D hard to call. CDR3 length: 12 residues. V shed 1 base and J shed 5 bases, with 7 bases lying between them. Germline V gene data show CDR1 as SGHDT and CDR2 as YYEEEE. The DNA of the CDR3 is TGTGCCAGCAGCTTGATCCCGGACGAGCAGTACTTC. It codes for CASSLIPDEQYF.

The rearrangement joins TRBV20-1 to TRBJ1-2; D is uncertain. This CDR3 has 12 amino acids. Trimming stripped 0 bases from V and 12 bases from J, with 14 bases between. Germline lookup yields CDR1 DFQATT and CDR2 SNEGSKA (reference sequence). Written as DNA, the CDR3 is TGCAGTGCTAGAGATTCGGGCCGCGGAAACACCTTC. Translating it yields CSARDSGRGNTF.

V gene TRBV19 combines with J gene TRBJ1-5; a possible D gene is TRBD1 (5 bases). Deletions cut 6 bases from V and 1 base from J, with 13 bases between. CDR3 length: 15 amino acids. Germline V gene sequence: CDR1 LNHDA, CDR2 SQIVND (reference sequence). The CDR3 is CASSIRDRSNQPQHF. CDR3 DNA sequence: TGTGCCAGTAGCATTAGGGACCGCAGCAATCAGCCCCAGCATTTT.

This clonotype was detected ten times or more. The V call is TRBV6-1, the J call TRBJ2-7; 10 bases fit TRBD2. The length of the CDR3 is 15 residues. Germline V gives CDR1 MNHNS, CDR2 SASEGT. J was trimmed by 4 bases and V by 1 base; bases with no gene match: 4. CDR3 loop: CASSEEASGSYEQYF. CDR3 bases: TGTGCCAGCAGTGAAGAGGCTAGCGGGAGTTACGAGCAGTACTTC.

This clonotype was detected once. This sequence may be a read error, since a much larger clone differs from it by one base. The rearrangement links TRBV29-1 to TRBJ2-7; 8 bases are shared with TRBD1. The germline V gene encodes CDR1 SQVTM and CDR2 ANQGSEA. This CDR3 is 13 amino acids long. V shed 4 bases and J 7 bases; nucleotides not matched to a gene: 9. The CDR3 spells CSVVRTGIDEQYF. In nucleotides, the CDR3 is TGCAGCGTTGTAAGGACAGGGATCGATGAGCAGTACTTC.

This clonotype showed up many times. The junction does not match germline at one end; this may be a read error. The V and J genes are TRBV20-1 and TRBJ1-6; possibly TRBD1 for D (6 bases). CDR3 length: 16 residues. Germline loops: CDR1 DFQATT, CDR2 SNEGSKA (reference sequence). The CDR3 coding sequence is TGCAGTGCCAGAGTCGGGGGCGCGAAATTGGATTCACCCCTCCACTTT. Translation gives CSARVGGAKLDSPLHF.

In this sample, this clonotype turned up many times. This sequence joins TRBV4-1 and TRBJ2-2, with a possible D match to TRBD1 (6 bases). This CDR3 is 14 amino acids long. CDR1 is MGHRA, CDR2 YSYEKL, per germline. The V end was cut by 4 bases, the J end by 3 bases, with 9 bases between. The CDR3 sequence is CASSLQGYTGELFF. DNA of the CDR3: TGCGCCAGCAGCCTACAGGGTTACACCGGGGAGCTGTTTTTT.

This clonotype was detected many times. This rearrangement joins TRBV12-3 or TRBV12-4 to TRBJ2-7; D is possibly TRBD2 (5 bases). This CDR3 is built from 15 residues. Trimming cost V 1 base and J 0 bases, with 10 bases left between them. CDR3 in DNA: TGTGCCAGCAGTTTAGTGGGAGCTCCCTCCTACGAGCAGTACTTC. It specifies CASSLVGAPSYEQYF.

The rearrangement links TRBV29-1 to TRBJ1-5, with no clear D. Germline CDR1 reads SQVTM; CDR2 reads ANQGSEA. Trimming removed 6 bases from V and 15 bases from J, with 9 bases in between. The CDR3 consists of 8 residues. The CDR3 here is CSVATRHF. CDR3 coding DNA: TGCAGCGTGGCAACCCGGCATTTT.

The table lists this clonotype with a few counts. CDR3 DNA sequence: TGCAGCGTTGAGGACAGGGCCGACAATGAGCAGTTCTTC. This translates into CSVEDRADNEQFF. This chain uses TRBV29-1 with TRBJ2-1, with 8 positions matching TRBD1. J was trimmed by 5 bases and V by 3 bases; bases with no gene match: 3. The germline V gene has CDR1 SQVTM and CDR2 ANQGSEA. The CDR3 sequence is 13 residues long.

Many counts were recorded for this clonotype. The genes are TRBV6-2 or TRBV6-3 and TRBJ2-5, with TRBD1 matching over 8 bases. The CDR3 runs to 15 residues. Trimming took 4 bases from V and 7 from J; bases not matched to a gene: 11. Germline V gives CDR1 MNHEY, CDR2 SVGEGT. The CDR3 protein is CASSSRTGRGVTQYF. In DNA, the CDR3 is TGTGCCAGCAGTTCGCGGACAGGGCGTGGTGTGACCCAGTACTTC.

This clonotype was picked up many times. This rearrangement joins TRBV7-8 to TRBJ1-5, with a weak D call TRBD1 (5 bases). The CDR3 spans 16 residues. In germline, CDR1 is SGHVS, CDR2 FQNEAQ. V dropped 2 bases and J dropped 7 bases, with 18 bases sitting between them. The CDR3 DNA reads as TGTGCCAGCAGCTTAATTCGGGGGTATGTCGGACAGCCCCAGCATTTT. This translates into CASSLIRGYVGQPQHF.

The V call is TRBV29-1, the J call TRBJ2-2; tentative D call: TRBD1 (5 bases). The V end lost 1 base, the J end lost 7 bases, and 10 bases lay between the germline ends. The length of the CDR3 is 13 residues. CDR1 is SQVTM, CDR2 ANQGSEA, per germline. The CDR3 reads CSVEGQGGGELFF. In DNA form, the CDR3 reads TGCAGCGTTGAAGGGCAGGGCGGCGGGGAGCTGTTTTTT.

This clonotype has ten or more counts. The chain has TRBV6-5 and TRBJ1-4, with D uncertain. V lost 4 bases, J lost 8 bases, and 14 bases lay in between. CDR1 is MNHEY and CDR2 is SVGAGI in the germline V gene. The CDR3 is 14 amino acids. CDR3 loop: CASSSPKLGEKLFF. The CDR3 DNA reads TGTGCCAGCAGTTCCCCCAAACTGGGGGAAAAACTGTTTTTT.

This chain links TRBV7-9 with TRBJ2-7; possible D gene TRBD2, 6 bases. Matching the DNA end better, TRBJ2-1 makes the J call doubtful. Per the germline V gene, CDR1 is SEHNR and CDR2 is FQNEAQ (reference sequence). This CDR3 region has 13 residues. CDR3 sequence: CASSLVAVSEQFF. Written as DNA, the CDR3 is TGTGCCAGCAGCTTAGTAGCGGTGAGTGAGCAGTTCTTC.

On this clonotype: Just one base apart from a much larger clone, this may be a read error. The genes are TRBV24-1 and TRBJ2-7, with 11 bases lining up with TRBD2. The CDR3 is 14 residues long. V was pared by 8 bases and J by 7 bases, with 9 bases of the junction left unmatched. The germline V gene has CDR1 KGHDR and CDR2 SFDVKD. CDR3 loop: CATTTSGSFNEQYF. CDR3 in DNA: TGTGCCACCACTACTAGCGGGAGTTTCAATGAGCAGTACTTC.

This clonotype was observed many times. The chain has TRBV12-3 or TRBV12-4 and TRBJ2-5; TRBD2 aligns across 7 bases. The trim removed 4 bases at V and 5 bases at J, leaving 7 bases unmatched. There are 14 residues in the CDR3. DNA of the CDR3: TGTGCCAGCAGTTCCGGACTAGGGGTGGAGACCCAGTACTTC. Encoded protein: CASSSGLGVETQYF.

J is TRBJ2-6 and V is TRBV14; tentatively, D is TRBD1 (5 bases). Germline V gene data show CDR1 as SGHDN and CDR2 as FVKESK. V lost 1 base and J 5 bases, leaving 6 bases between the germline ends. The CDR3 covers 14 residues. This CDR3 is CASSQADRANVLTF. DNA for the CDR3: TGTGCCAGCAGCCAAGCGGACAGGGCCAACGTCCTGACTTTC.

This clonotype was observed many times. This chain's CDR3 is CASSTWTVNTEAFF. The CDR3 DNA is TGTGCCAGCAGCACTTGGACGGTGAACACTGAAGCTTTCTTT. The chain is built from TRBV7-2 and TRBJ1-1; D is unclear. V shed 5 bases and J shed 0 bases, with 10 bases lying between them. The CDR3 is made up of 14 amino acids. Germline CDR1 and CDR2: SGHTA and FQGNSA.

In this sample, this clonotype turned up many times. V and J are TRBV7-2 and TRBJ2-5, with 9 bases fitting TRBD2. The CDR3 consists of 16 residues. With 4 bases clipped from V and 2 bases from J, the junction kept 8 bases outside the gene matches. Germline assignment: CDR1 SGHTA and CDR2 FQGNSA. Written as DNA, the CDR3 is TGTGCCAGCAGCTCAAGACTAGCGGTTATTCAAGAGACCCAGTACTTC. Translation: CASSSRLAVIQETQYF.

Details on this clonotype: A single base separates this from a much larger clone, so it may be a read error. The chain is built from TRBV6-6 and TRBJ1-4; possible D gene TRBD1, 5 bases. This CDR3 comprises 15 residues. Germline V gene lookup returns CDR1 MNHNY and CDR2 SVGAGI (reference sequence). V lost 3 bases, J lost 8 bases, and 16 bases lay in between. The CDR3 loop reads CASSYSCDSREKLFF. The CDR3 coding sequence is TGTGCCAGCAGTTATTCCTGTGACAGCCGGGAAAAACTGTTTTTT.

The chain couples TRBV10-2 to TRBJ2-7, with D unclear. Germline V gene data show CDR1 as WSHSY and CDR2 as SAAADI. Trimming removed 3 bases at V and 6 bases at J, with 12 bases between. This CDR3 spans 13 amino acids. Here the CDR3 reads CASSDVENSEQYF. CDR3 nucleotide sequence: TGCGCCAGCAGTGACGTGGAAAATAGCGAGCAGTACTTC.

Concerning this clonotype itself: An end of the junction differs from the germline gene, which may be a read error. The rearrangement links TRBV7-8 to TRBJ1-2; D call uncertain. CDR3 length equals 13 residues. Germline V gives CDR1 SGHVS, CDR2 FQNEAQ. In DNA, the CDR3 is TGTGCCGGCAGCTTAGCCAGCGGCTATGGCTACACCTTC. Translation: CAGSLASGYGYTF.